This T cell receptor beta chain is from a study of breast tumors, draining lymph nodes, adjacent tissues. Each CDR3 protein is one row after TCRdb ran MiXCR on the multiplex PCR reads. The sample contains roughly 80,000 distinct CDR3 sequences, approximately 19% of which appear only once. Breast cancer patients provided tissue from their axillary draining lymph nodes. This CDR3 is 11 amino acids long. V was clipped by 3 bases and J by 13 bases, with 10 bases between them. Per the germline V gene, CDR1 is KGHSH and CDR2 is LQKENI. The sequencing sample was made of axillary lymph node tissue. The V gene is TRBV18, the J gene TRBJ2-1; D remains unclear. The origin of this receptor is a female donor with breast cancer. Some clones in this sample may be carry-over from other donors' samples. The CDR3 DNA sequence: TGTGCCAGCTCACCGGGTCGAGACCAGTTCTTC. Translation gives CASSPGRDQFF.